The present T cell receptor (beta chain) was sequenced within a study of early T cells in non-severe SARS-CoV-2 infection. From germline, CDR1 is SQVTM and CDR2 ANQGSEA. The V end was cut by 3 bases, the J end by 2 bases, with 11 bases between. The CDR3 has 13 residues. This clonotype was detected a few times. Unique molecular identifiers were affixed to single, distinct cDNA molecules. TCRdb processed the 5' RACE reads anew with MiXCR; each CDR3 protein has one entry. The table records 50,000 to 60,000 distinct CDR3 sequences, roughly an eighth of them present only once. This TCR was sampled from an adult who was a healthcare worker with PCR-confirmed SARS-CoV-2 infection or an uninfected control (not recorded which). The V gene is TRBV29-1, the J gene TRBJ2-7, with D maybe TRBD1 (5 bases). Specimen: whole blood. The chain's CDR3 is CSVDKQGTYEQYF. The CDR3 DNA follows: TGCAGCGTTGATAAGCAGGGCACCTACGAGCAGTACTTC.